This TCR beta chain comes out of a study of OX40 agonist ivuxolimab in advanced cancers. Trimming took 5 bases from V and 2 from J, leaving 13 bases between them. CDR1 is SGHTA, CDR2 FQGTGA, per germline. The CDR3 consists of 14 residues. Sequencing used immunoSEQ multiplex PCR; TCRdb keeps in-frame clones, though not all of them. This sample has fewer than 95,000 clones; approximately 92% occur once, and the top ten carry 3% to 3.5%. This receptor was identified in an adult with an advanced solid tumor such as melanoma, head and neck, liver or kidney cancer. The chain couples TRBV7-3 to TRBJ2-7; D is perhaps TRBD1 (6 bases). This material consisted of CD4+ or CD8+ T cells sorted from blood, taken in a trial of the OX40 agonist ivuxolimab. CDR3 nucleotide sequence: TGTGCCAGCAGCCTAGCAGGGGCGACCTACGAGCAGTACTTC. Translation gives CASSLAGATYEQYF.